This T cell receptor (beta chain) was captured by sequencing in a study of cytomegalovirus exposure and HLA in healthy donors. Overall study context: One earlier analysis, a look at around 170 million T cells, found fewer than 140 million unique TCR beta sequences.

This clone was observed a few times. 13 Jbeta primers and 60 Vbeta primers were used for the PCR. Here immunoSEQ multiplex PCR was the method, and the copy in TCRdb shows in-frame clones only, minus some. The table records 130,000 to 150,000 clones, around three quarters of them present only once. CDR1 is SQVTM, CDR2 ANQGSEA, per germline. CDR3 length: 14 residues. Trimming left V 7 bases short and J 4 bases short, with 19 bases between. This chain connects TRBV29-1 to TRBJ1-2; D remains unclear. The sequence was obtained from a woman aged 18-29 years in good health and CMV-seropositive. Sample: PBMCs. The chain's CDR3 is CSALTEGTGYGYTF. CDR3 DNA: TGCAGCGCCCTGACCGAGGGTACGGGCTATGGCTACACCTTC.